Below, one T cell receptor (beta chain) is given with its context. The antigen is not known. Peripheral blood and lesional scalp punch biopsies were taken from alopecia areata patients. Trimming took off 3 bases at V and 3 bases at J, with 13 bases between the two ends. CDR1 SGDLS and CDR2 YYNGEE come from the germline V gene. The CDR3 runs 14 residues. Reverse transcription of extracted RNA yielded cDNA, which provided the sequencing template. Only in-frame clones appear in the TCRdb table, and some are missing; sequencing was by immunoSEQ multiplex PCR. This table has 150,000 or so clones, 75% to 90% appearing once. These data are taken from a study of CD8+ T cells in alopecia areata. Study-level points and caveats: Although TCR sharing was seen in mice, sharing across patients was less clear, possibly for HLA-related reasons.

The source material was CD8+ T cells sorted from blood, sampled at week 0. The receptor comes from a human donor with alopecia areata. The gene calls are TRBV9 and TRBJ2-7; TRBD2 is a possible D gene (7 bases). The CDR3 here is CASSAAGDYYEQYF. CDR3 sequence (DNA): TGTGCCAGCAGCGCCGCAGGGGACTACTACGAGCAGTACTTC.